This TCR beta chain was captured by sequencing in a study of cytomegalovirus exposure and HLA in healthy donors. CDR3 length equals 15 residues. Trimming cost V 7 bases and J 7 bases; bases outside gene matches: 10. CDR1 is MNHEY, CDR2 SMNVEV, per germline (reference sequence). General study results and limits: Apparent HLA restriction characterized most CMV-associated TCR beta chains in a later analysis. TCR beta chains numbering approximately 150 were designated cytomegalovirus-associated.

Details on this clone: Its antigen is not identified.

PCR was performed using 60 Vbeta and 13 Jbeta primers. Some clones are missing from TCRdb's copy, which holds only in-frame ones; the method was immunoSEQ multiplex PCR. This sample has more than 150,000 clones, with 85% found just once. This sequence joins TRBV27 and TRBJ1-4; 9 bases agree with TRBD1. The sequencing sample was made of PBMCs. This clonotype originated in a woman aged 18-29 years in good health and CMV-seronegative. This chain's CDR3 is CASTPGQGGIEKLFF. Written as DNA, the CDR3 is TGTGCCAGCACCCCGGGACAGGGAGGGATTGAAAAACTGTTTTTT.